This TCR beta chain was obtained from a study of cytomegalovirus exposure and HLA in healthy donors. Points from the study as a whole: Sequencing depth roughly uniform across donors was assumed in presence/absence analyses.

The germline gives CDR1 MNHEY, CDR2 SVGAGI. Trimming at V came to 6 bases and at J to 4 bases, leaving 6 bases not matched to a gene. This CDR3 has 14 residues. In the PCR, 60 Vbeta and 13 Jbeta primers were used. Profiling relied on immunoSEQ multiplex PCR, and the TCRdb table lists in-frame clones only, not all of them. The sample yields some 110,000 clones, roughly a tenth seen once. This clone was detected a few times. Its antigen is currently unknown. The source of this sequence is a man younger than 45 in good health and CMV-seronegative. The sequenced material came from PBMCs. V and J are TRBV6-5 and TRBJ1-1, with 9 bases identical to TRBD1. DNA for the CDR3: TGTGCCAGCAGCTGGGGACAGGGAGGCACTGAAGCTTTCTTT. This translates into CASSWGQGGTEAFF.